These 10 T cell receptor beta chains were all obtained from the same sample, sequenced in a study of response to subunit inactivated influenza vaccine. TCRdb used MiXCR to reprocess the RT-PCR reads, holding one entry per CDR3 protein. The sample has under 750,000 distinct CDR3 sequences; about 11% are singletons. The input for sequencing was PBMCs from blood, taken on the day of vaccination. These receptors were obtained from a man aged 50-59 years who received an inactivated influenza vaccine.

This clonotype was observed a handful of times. The CDR3 reads CASSYSYPYGELFF. The DNA of the CDR3 is TGTGCCAGCAGTTACTCGTACCCCTACGGGGAGCTGTTTTTT. The rearrangement joins TRBV6-5 to TRBJ2-2, with D hard to call. V dropped 0 bases and J dropped 7 bases, with 9 bases sitting between them. The CDR3 length is 14 residues. CDR1 MNHEY and CDR2 SVGAGI come from the germline V gene.

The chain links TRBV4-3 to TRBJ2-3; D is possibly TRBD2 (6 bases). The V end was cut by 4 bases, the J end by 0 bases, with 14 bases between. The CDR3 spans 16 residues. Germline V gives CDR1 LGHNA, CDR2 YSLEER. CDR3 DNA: TGCGCCAGCAGCCTCAGGACTACCTCTAGCACAGATACGCAGTATTTT. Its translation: CASSLRTTSSTDTQYF.

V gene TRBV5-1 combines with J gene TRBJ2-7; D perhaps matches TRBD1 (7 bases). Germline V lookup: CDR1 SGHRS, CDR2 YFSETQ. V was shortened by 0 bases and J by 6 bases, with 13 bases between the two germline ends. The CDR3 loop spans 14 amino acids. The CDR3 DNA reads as TGCGCCAGCAGCTTGGCCGGAGGGGGCGGCGAGCAGTACTTC. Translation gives CASSLAGGGGEQYF.

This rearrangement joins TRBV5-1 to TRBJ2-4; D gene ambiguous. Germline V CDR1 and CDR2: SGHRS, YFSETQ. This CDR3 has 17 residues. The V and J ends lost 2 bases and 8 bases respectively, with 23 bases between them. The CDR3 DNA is TGCGCCAGCAGCTTAGCCTTCGGTTCAGATGTTCAACACATTCAGTACTTC. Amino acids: CASSLAFGSDVQHIQYF.

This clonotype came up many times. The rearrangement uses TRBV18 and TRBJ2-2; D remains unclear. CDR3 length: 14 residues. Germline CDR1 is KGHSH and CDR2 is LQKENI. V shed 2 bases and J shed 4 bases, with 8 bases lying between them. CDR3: CASSPVPITGELFF. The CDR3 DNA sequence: TGTGCCAGCTCACCAGTTCCGATCACCGGGGAGCTGTTTTTT. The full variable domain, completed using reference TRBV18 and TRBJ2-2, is NAGVMQNPRHLVRRRGQEARLRCSPMKGHSHVYWYRQLPEEGLKFMVYLQKENIIDESGMPKERFSAEFPKEGPSILRIQQVVRGDSAAYFCASSPVPITGELFFGEGSRLTVL.

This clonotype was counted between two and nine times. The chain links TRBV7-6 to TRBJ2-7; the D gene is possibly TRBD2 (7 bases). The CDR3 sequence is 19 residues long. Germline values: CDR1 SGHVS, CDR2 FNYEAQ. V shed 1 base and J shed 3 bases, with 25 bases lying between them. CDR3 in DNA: TGTGCCAGCAGCTTAGTCTCTTCGCTTGGCGGGGGCCTTAGCTACGAGCAGTACTTC. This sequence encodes CASSLVSSLGGGLSYEQYF.

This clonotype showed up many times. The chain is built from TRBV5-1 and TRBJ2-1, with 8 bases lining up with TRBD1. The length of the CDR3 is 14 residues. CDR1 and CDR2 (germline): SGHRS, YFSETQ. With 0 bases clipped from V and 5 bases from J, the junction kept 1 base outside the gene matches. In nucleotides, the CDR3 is TGCGCCAGCAGCTTGGACAGGGGGGACAATGAGCAGTTCTTC. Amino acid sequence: CASSLDRGDNEQFF.

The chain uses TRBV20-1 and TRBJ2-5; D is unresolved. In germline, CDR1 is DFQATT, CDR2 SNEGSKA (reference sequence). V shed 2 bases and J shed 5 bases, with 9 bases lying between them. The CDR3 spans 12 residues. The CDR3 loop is CSARPSTETQYF. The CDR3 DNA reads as TGCAGTGCTAGACCTTCCACGGAGACCCAGTACTTC.

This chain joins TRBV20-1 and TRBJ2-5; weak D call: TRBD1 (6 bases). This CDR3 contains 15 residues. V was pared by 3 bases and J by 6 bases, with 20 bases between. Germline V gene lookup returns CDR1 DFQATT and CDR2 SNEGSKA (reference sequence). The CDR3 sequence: CSASRGAGVTKTQYF. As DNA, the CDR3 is TGCAGTGCTAGTCGTGGGGCAGGGGTGACAAAGACCCAGTACTTC.

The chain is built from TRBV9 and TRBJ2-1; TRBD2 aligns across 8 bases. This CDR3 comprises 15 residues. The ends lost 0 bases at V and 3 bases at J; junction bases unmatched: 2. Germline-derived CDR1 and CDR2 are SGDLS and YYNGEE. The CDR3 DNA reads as TGTGCCAGCAGCGTAGGCGGGGGGAACTACAATGAGCAGTTCTTC. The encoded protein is CASSVGGGNYNEQFF.